This T cell receptor (beta chain) was found in a study of T cell responses to AZD1222 COVID-19 vaccine. The analysis combined second doses at about 4 or about 12 weeks. The CDR3 runs to 15 residues. The germline CDR1 and CDR2 sequences are MNHNY and SVGAGI (reference sequence). Trimming removed 0 bases from V and 0 bases from J, with 8 bases in between. The protocol was immunoSEQ multiplex PCR, while the TCRdb copy is restricted to in-frame clones and leaves out a portion. This sample carries approximately 110,000 clones, approximately 89% of them seen once, and the ten largest clones take about two fifths. Regarding the study as a whole: AZD1222 recipients seropositive at baseline numbered only 6 or 7.

Concerning this clone: Its target is not known.

Here the sequenced sample was peripheral blood, taken 28 days after the second AZD1222 dose. The rearrangement uses TRBV6-6 and TRBJ1-2; maybe TRBD1 (5 bases). This TCR derives from an adult who received the AZD1222 COVID-19 vaccine. The CDR3 loop is CASSYSDRPNYGYTF. In nucleotides, the CDR3 is TGTGCCAGCAGTTACTCCGACAGACCTAACTATGGCTACACCTTC.